This TCR beta chain was identified during a study of tumor-infiltrating lymphocytes in primary liver carcinoma. General study results and limits: Overlap in tumor-adjacent and tumor-blood pairs fell below that of tumor region pairs. With p = 0.039, the top-250-clone fraction in tumors significantly exceeded that in blood.

Total RNA (roughly 0.45 ug) served as template for TCR beta cDNA synthesis primed by a constant-region primer. A slightly modified ARM-PCR protocol with three nested multiplex PCR rounds produced these TCR beta libraries. A C-beta reverse primer was combined with TRBV1-TRBV30 forward primers in the first two PCR rounds, and each round had approximately 9 cycles. TCRdb used MiXCR to reprocess the multiplex PCR reads, holding one entry per CDR3 protein. The table shows about 320,000 distinct CDR3 sequences, with about 62% occurring only once. The germline V gene encodes CDR1 SGHAT and CDR2 FQNNGV. The CDR3 length is 15 residues. As regards this clonotype: Its antigen is not identified. A read error may account for a junction end that differs from germline.

Unsorted whole blood yielded the blood RNA, and germline DNA was also extracted. The chain is built from TRBV11-2 and TRBJ2-2; D possibly uses TRBD1 or TRBD2 (5 bases each). The clonotype comes from a man between 35 and 55 years old with primary liver carcinoma and hepatitis B virus infection. Sequenced input: peripheral blood. The CDR3, as DNA: TGTGCCAGCAGCGTGGACACCACGAACATCGGGGAGCTATTTTTT. This translates into CASSVDTTNIGELFF.